This is a list of T cell receptor beta chains from one sample in a study of T-cell reconstitution after alpha-beta-depleted transplantation in children. TCRdb re-derived calls from the PCR reads in MiXCR, one entry per CDR3 protein. The sample has some 100,000 distinct CDR3 sequences, 23% seen once; the top ten hold about 20%. This specimen was PBMCs, taken before TCRalphabeta/CD19-depleted stem cell transplant. Source of these receptors: a boy aged 2 to 10 with acute lymphoblastic leukemia, due to receive a stem cell transplant. Both conserved end residues are part of each CDR3. The D gene is left open where the match is weak. Clone size appears in some rows only: once, few, many, or a class for an expanded clone.

j_call v_call clone_size d_call cdr3_nt cdr3_aa
TRBJ2-7 TRBV7-3 few TRBD2 TGTGCCAGCAGCCCCTCCGGGTTAGCGGGGCTCTACGAGCAGTACTTC CASSPSGLAGLYEQYF
TRBJ2-5 TRBV5-5 NA TRBD2 TGTGCCAGCAGCATGACTAGCGGAGGGGCCGTTAAGACCCAGTACTTC CASSMTSGGAVKTQYF
TRBJ2-3 TRBV11-2 NA TRBD2 TGTGCCAGCAGCTTAGTAGGTTCGACTAGCGGGGGACTCACAGATACGCCGTATTTT CASSLVGSTSGGLTDTPYF
TRBJ1-2 TRBV5-1 NA TRBD1 TGCGCCAGCAGCTTAACTACCGGGACAGGAAGGAGCTATGGCTACACCTTC CASSLTTGTGRSYGYTF
TRBJ1-1 TRBV12-3/TRBV12-4 many TRBD1 TGTGCCAGCAGGTCCGACAGGGACACTGAAGCTTTCTTT CASRSDRDTEAFF
TRBJ2-3 TRBV6-4 few TRBD2 TGTGCCAGCAGTCACGCTAGCGGAGGCACAGATACGCAGTATTTT CASSHASGGTDTQYF
TRBJ1-4 TRBV20-1 NA NA TGCAGTGCTAGAGACTATGGGCTCAGGCAGGGTAATGAAAAACTGTTTTTT CSARDYGLRQGNEKLFF
TRBJ2-2 TRBV4-1 NA NA TGCGCCAGCAGACAAAACCGGGACACCGGGGAGCTGTTTTTT CASRQNRDTGELFF
TRBJ1-2 TRBV3-1 NA NA TGTGCCAGCAGCCAAGGGACAGCGCTCAACTATGGCTACACCTTC CASSQGTALNYGYTF
TRBJ1-1 TRBV4-1 NA NA TGCGCCAGCAGCCACCCTAACACTGAAGCTTTCTTT CASSHPNTEAFF
TRBJ2-1 TRBV20-1 NA TRBD2 TGCAGTGCTATGTCGGGACTAGAGGATCACAATGAGCAGTTCTTC CSAMSGLEDHNEQFF
TRBJ1-5 TRBV20-1 NA NA TGCAGTGTTAAAAGGGGGGGGGAGAGCAATCAGCCCCAGCATTTT CSVKRGGESNQPQHF
TRBJ1-1 TRBV10-3 few NA TGTGCCATCAGTGGAGGGACCACTGAAGCTTTCTTT CAISGGTTEAFF
TRBJ2-1 TRBV6-5 NA TRBD2 TGTGCCAGCAGTTACTCTAGCGGGAGTTTCCTCTACAATGAGCAGTTCTTC CASSYSSGSFLYNEQFF
TRBJ2-7 TRBV11-2 NA NA TGTGCCAGCAGCTTAGTGGGTCGGGCAGGGCCGTCCGAGCAGTACTTC CASSLVGRAGPSEQYF
TRBJ2-2 TRBV11-2 NA NA TGTGCCAGCAGCTTAGAACTAGCCGAGGCCGGGGAGCTGTTTTTT CASSLELAEAGELFF
TRBJ2-1 TRBV10-3 few TRBD2 TGTGCCTCCTCCGGGGGACTAGACAATGAGCAGTTCTTC CASSGGLDNEQFF
TRBJ2-1 TRBV27 NA TRBD2 TGTGCCAGCAGTTTGTTAGCGGGAGTGGTTGAGCAGTTCTTC CASSLLAGVVEQFF
TRBJ2-1 TRBV9 many NA TGTGCCAGCAGTCCCAACGGCTATGAGCAGTTCTTC CASSPNGYEQFF
TRBJ2-1 TRBV9 NA NA TGTGCCAGCAGCGTACCCCCGGAGGGGGCCAGTGAGCAGTTCTTC CASSVPPEGASEQFF
TRBJ2-7 TRBV28 few NA TGTGCCAGCAGCCAGACAGGACTACTTCTTGGGGGGCAGTACTTC CASSQTGLLLGGQYF
TRBJ1-2 TRBV2 few TRBD1 TGTGCCAGCAGTGCTGACAGGGCCAAGACGGGGGGCTACACCTTC CASSADRAKTGGYTF
TRBJ2-2 TRBV28 NA NA TGTGCCAGCAAGGACCCTCTTACGAGGGAGCTGTTTTTT CASKDPLTRELFF
TRBJ2-5 TRBV20-1 few TRBD2 TGCAGTGCTAGAGATCGGGCTAGCGGGGAAGAGACCCAGTACTTC CSARDRASGEETQYF
TRBJ2-7 TRBV7-2 many NA TGTGCCAGCAGCCCCGTTGGGCCTAGCTTTGACGAGCAGTACTTC CASSPVGPSFDEQYF
TRBJ1-2 TRBV5-5 many TRBD1 TGTGCCAGCAGCGACCTGACAGGGGGTGGTGGCTACACCTTC CASSDLTGGGGYTF
TRBJ2-7 TRBV12-3/TRBV12-4 NA NA TGTGCCAGCAGTCGGACGAGCACCTACGAGCAGTACTTC CASSRTSTYEQYF
TRBJ2-1 TRBV10-3 NA TRBD2 TGTGCCATCGTTTTCCCAGCGGGGAGCTCCTACAATGAGCAGTTCTTC CAIVFPAGSSYNEQFF
TRBJ1-1 TRBV4-1 many NA TGCGCCAGCAGCCAAGAGGCCGGGCCTGACACTGAAGCTTTCTTT CASSQEAGPDTEAFF
TRBJ2-1 TRBV7-2 NA NA TGTGCCTCCAAAAGGGGCCCCTCCTACAATGAGCAGTTCTTC CASKRGPSYNEQFF
TRBJ2-2 TRBV9 NA NA TGTGCCTCCACCCTCGCGGAGGGGCCTTGGGGGGAGCTGTTTTTT CASTLAEGPWGELFF
TRBJ2-2 TRBV11-2 few TRBD2 TGTGCCAGCAGCTTACTACTAGCGGGGACCGGGGAGCTGTTTTTT CASSLLLAGTGELFF
TRBJ2-1 TRBV12-3/TRBV12-4 few TRBD1 TGTGCCAGCAGTTTCGACAGGGGTAGCCACAATGAGCAGTTCTTC CASSFDRGSHNEQFF
TRBJ2-7 TRBV6-1 few NA TGTGCCAGCACGGACTCCTACGAGCAGTACTTC CASTDSYEQYF
TRBJ2-7 TRBV6-5 NA NA TGTGCCACCATGGCTTTTACGAGCGAGCAGTACTTC CATMAFTSEQYF
TRBJ2-7 TRBV10-3 few NA TGTGCCATCAGTGTTGACTTCCTCTACGAGCAGTACTTC CAISVDFLYEQYF
TRBJ2-7 TRBV9 many NA TGTGCCAGCGGGCAGGGGAACTACGAGCAGTACTTC CASGQGNYEQYF
TRBJ1-2 TRBV7-3 NA TRBD1 TGTGCCAGCGGGACAGGGGACTATGGCTACACCTTC CASGTGDYGYTF
TRBJ2-5 TRBV3-1 NA NA TGTGCCAGTATTTCGGAGTCTCAAAAGACCCAGTACTTC CASISESQKTQYF
TRBJ2-1 TRBV7-9 NA TRBD1 TGTGCCAGCAGCTTTACACAGGGGACTGAGCAGTTCTTC CASSFTQGTEQFF
TRBJ2-7 TRBV20-1 many TRBD1 TGCAGTGCTAGTAGACAGGGAACCGAGCAGTACTTC CSASRQGTEQYF
TRBJ1-2 TRBV5-1 few TRBD1 TGCGCCAGCAGCCCGGGACAGGGGTCTCACTATGGCTACACCTTC CASSPGQGSHYGYTF
TRBJ2-2 TRBV6-5 few NA TGTGCCAGCAGTTACGTCTTAGGAAACACCGGGGAGCTGTTTTTT CASSYVLGNTGELFF
TRBJ2-5 TRBV15 many NA TGTGCCACCAGCACCTATCGAGACCTTAGCGGCCAAGAGACCCAGTACTTC CATSTYRDLSGQETQYF
TRBJ2-5 TRBV5-1 few TRBD1 TGCGCCAGCAGCTTTGAGTGGGCAGGGGGCGCGGAGACCCAGTACTTC CASSFEWAGGAETQYF
TRBJ2-7 TRBV20-1 NA TRBD2 TGCAGTGTCAAACCACTAGCGGAGGGGGAAGCCTACGAGCAGTACTTC CSVKPLAEGEAYEQYF
TRBJ1-4 TRBV6-1 NA NA TGTGCCAGCAGACCCGACACCACAACTAATGAAAAACTGTTTTTT CASRPDTTTNEKLFF
TRBJ1-2 TRBV5-6 NA NA TGTGCCAGCAGCTTGAGTCAGGGTAACTATGGCTACACCTTC CASSLSQGNYGYTF
TRBJ1-1 TRBV28 NA NA TGTGCCAGCAGTTATCGAGGGGTCCGAGGGGCTGAAGCTTTCTTT CASSYRGVRGAEAFF
TRBJ2-7 TRBV5-1 few NA TGCGCCAGCAGCTTGGACAGGGATGGTTACGAGCAGTACTTC CASSLDRDGYEQYF